There are many counts of the clone carrying this T cell receptor (beta chain). The antigen is not known. This sample stems from a study of regulatory T cells in long-lasting Graves disease. Study-wide results and limits: Peripheral blood, not thyroid tissue, was the sole material studied.

The CDR3 totals 15 residues. V was pared by 5 bases and J by 3 bases, with 16 bases between. Germline V gene lookup returns CDR1 PRHDT and CDR2 FYEKMQ (reference sequence). Stated time point: newly diagnosed GD, antithyroid drugs for less than 3 months. Extracted PBMC RNA gave rise to the TCR library. Construction of TCR beta libraries relied on iRepertoire HTBI primers and on Arm-PCR targeting CDR3 regions. TCRdb processed the multiplex PCR reads anew with MiXCR; each CDR3 protein has one entry. The data show roughly 610,000 distinct CDR3 sequences, 16% seen once. The same data also went into a second study, on T cells in Graves' hyperthyroidism and ophthalmopathy.

The source is a woman aged 25 to 39 with Graves disease. The chain joins TRBV13 to TRBJ1-1, with TRBD1 as a possible D gene (5 bases). Sequenced here: peripheral blood mononuclear cells (PBMCs), sampled at new diagnosis, from a patient treated with antithyroid drugs. The CDR3 protein is CASSPPPDRDTEAFF. The CDR3 bases are TGTGCCAGCAGCCCCCCCCCCGACAGAGACACTGAAGCTTTCTTT.